This T cell receptor beta chain was observed in a study of shared clonotypes between healthy human individuals. Study-wide context: Per-donor plates numbered three CD4 naive, three CD4 memory, two CD8 naive and one CD8 memory.

This CDR3 comprises 12 residues. Germline values: CDR1 SGHVS, CDR2 FQNEAQ. Trimming took off 1 base at V and 5 bases at J, with 3 bases between the two ends. Some 30,000 T cell genomes (approximately 190 ng DNA) went into each sorted-subset replicate. Only in-frame clones appear in the TCRdb table, and some are missing; sequencing was by immunoSEQ multiplex PCR. This sample yields more than 2 million clones, of which about 95% are seen a single time; about 1.1% belongs to the top ten. Note on this clone: The same CDR3 arises from other DNA sequences in this sample as well.

The naive CD8 population came from CD45RO-negative cells selected for CCR7, without terminally differentiated effector memory CD45RA+ cells. The sequence was obtained from a man younger than 35 in good health. The genes are TRBV7-8 and TRBJ1-3; D not certain. The sample was naive CD8+ T cells sorted from blood. This chain's CDR3 is CASSLVRNTIYF. The CDR3 nucleotides are TGTGCCAGCAGCTTAGTGAGAAACACCATATATTTT.